Given below is one TCR beta chain in context. Per germline, CDR1 SGDLS and CDR2 YYNGEE. The CDR3 contains 18 residues. V lost 0 bases, J lost 3 bases, and 12 bases stayed unmatched. The sample comes from a study of blood T cell repertoires in COVID-19. Study as a whole: Samples came from the United States, Italy and Spain, spanning acute and convalescent COVID-19.

Using immunoSEQ multiplex PCR, the repertoire was profiled, and TCRdb retains in-frame clones only, with some absent. This sample yields under 85,000 clones, of which roughly 86% are seen a single time; 7% to 8% belongs to the top ten. The chain employs TRBV9 and TRBJ2-1, with 7 bases aligning to TRBD2. The receptor comes from a man between 65 and 79 years old with acute or convalescent COVID-19. Sequencing used peripheral blood. The CDR3 here is CASSVGLRETPDYNEQFF. The CDR3 DNA sequence: TGTGCCAGCAGCGTAGGGTTGCGGGAGACCCCAGACTACAATGAGCAGTTCTTC. Using reference TRBV9 and TRBJ2-1 for the parts outside the CDR3, the full variable domain is DSGVTQTPKHLITATGQRVTLRCSPRSGDLSVYWYQQSLDQGLQFLIQYYNGEERAKGNILERFSAQQFPDLHSELNLSSLELGDSALYFCASSVGLRETPDYNEQFFGPGTRLTVL.